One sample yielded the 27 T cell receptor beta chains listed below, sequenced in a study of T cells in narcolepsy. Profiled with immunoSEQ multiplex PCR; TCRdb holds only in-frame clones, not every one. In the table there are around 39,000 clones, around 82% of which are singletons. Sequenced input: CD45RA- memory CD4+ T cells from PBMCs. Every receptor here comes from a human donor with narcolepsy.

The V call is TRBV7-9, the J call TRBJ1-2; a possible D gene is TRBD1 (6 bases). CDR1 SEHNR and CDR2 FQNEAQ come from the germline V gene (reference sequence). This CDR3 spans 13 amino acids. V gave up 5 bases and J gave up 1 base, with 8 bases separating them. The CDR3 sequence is CASSQGGNYGYTF. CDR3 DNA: TGTGCCAGCAGCCAAGGGGGTAACTATGGCTACACCTTC.

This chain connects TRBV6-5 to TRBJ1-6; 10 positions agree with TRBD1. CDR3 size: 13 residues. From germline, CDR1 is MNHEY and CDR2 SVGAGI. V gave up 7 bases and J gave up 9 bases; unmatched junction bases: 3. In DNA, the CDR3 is TGTGCCAGCACCGACAGGGGGCTTTCACCCCTCCACTTT. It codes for CASTDRGLSPLHF.

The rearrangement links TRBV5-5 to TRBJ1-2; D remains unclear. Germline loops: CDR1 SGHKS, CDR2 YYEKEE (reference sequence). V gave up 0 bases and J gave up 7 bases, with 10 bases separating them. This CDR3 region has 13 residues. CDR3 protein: CASSLEAQSGYTF. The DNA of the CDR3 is TGTGCCAGCAGCTTGGAGGCACAAAGTGGCTACACCTTC. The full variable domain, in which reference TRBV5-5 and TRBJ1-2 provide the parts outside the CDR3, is DAGVTQSPTHLIKTRGQQVTLRCSPISGHKSVSWYQQVLGQGPQFIFQYYEKEERGRGNFPDRFSARQFPNYSSELNVNALLLGDSALYLCASSLEAQSGYTFGSGTRLTVV.

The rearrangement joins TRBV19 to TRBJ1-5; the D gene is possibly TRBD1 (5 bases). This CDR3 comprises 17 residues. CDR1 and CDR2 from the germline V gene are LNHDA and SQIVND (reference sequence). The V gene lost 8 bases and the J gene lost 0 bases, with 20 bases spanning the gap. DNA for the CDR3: TGTGCCAGTGGGGCAGGGCCTAAATATTATAGCAATCAGCCCCAGCATTTT. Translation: CASGAGPKYYSNQPQHF.

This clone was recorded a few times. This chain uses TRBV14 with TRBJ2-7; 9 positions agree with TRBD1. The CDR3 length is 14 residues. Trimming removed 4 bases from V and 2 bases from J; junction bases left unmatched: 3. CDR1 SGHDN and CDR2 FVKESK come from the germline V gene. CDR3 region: CASSPGQGPYEQYF. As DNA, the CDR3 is TGTGCCAGCAGCCCGGGACAGGGTCCCTACGAGCAGTACTTC.

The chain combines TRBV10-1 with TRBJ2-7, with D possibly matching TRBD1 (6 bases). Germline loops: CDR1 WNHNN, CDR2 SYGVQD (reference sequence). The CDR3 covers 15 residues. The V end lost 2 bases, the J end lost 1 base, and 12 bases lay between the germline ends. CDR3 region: CASSEAQGPSYEQYF. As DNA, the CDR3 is TGCGCCAGCAGTGAGGCGCAGGGGCCTTCCTACGAGCAGTACTTC.

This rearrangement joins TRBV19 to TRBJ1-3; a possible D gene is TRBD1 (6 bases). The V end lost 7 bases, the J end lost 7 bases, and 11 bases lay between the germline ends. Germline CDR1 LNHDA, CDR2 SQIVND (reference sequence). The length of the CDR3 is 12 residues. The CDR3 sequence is CASMGASNTIYF. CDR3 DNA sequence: TGTGCCAGTATGGGGGCGTCTAACACCATATATTTT.

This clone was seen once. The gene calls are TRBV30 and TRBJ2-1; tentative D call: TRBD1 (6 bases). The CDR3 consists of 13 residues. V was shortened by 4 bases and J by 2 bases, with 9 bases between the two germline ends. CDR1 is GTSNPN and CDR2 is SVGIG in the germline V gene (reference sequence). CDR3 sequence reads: CAWNQGPYNEQFF. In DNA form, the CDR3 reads TGTGCCTGGAACCAGGGGCCCTACAATGAGCAGTTCTTC.

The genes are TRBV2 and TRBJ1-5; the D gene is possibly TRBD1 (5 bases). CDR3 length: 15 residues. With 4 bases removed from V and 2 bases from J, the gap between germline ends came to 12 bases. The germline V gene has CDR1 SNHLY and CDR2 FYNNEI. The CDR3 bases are TGTGCCAGCAGTGGCAACCCGACAGGCAATCAGCCCCAGCATTTT. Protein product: CASSGNPTGNQPQHF.

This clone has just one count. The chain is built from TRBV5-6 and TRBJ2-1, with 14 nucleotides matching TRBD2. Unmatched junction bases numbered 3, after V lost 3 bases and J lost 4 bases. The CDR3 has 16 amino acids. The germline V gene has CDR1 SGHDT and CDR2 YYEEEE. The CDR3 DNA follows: TGTGCCAGCAGCTCGGGACTAGCGGGGGCATACAATGAGCAGTTCTTC. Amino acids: CASSSGLAGAYNEQFF.

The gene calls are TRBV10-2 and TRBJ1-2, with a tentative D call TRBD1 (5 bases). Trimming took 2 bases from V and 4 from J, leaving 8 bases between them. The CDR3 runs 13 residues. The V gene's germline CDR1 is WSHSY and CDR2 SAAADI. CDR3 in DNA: TGCGCCAGCAGTGAGGGAGGGGCCTATGGCTACACCTTC. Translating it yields CASSEGGAYGYTF.

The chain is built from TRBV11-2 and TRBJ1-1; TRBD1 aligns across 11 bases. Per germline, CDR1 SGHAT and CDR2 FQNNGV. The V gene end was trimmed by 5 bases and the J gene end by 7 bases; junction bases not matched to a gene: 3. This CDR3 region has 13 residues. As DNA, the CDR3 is TGTGCCAGCAGCGGGGACAGGGGGTTTGAAGCTTTCTTT. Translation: CASSGDRGFEAFF.

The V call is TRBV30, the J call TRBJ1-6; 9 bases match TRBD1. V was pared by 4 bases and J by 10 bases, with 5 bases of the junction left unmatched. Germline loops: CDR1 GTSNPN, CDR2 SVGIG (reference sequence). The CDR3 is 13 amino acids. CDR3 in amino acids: CAWKDRGDSPLHF. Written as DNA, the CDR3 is TGTGCCTGGAAGGACAGGGGAGACTCACCCCTCCACTTT.

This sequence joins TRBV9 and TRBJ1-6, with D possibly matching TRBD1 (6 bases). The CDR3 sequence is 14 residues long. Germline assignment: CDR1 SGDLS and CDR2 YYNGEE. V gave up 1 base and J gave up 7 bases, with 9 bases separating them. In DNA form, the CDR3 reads TGTGCCAGCAGCGTAAACAGGGCCAATTCACCCCTCCACTTT. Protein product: CASSVNRANSPLHF.

The CDR3 loop is CASSFGQARNSPLHF. The CDR3 nucleotides read TGTGCCAGCAGCTTTGGACAGGCACGTAATTCACCCCTCCACTTT. The gene calls are TRBV7-2 and TRBJ1-6, with 7 positions matching TRBD1. The CDR3 runs to 15 residues. CDR1 is SGHTA, CDR2 FQGNSA, per germline. J was trimmed by 6 bases and V by 3 bases; bases with no gene match: 5.

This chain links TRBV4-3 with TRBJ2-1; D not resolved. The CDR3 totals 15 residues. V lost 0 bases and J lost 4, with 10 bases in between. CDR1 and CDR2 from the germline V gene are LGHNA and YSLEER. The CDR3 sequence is CASSQEGTTYNEQFF. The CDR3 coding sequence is TGCGCCAGCAGCCAAGAGGGCACAACATACAATGAGCAGTTCTTC.

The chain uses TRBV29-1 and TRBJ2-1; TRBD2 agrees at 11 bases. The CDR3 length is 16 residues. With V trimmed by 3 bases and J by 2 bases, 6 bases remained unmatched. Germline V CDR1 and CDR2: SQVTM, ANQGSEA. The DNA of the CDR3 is TGCAGCGTTGATGATAGCGGGGGGGCCACCTACAATGAGCAGTTCTTC. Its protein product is CSVDDSGGATYNEQFF.

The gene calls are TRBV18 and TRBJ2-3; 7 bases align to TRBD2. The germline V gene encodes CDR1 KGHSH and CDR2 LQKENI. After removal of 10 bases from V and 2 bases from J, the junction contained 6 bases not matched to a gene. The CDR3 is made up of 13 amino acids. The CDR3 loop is CATSSGVTDTQYF. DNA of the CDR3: TGTGCCACCTCTAGCGGAGTCACAGATACGCAGTATTTT.

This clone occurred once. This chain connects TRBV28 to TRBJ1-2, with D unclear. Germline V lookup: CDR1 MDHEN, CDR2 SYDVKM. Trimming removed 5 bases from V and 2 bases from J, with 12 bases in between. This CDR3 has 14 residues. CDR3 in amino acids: CASSRSGVNYGYTF. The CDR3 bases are TGTGCCAGCAGTCGCTCCGGGGTAAACTATGGCTACACCTTC.

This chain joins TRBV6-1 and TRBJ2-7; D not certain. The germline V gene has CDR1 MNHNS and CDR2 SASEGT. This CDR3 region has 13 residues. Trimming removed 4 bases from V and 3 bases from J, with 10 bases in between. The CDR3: CASSARGDYEQYF. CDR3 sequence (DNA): TGTGCCAGCAGTGCTCGCGGCGACTACGAGCAGTACTTC.

The CDR3 spells CASSPGSGETQYF. The CDR3 nucleotides are TGTGCCAGCAGCCCGGGTTCCGGGGAGACCCAGTACTTC. The gene calls are TRBV9 and TRBJ2-5; D unclear. Trimming removed 4 bases at V and 5 bases at J, with 12 bases between. Germline V gene sequence: CDR1 SGDLS, CDR2 YYNGEE. CDR3 length: 13 amino acids.

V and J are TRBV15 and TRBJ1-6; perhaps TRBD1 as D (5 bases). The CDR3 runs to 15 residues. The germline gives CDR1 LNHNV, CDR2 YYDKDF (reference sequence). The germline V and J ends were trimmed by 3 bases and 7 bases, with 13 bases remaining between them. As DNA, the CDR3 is TGTGCCACCAGCAGCGCTCCAAGGGGAAATTCACCCCTCCACTTT. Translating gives CATSSAPRGNSPLHF.

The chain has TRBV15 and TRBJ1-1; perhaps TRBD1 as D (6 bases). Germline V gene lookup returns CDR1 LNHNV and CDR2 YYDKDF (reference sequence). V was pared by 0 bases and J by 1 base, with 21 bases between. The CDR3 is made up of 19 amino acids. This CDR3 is CATSREALGGRRANTEAFF. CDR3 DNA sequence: TGTGCCACCAGCAGAGAGGCTCTCGGGGGGCGAAGAGCGAACACTGAAGCTTTCTTT. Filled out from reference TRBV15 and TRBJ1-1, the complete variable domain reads DAMVIQNPRYQVTQFGKPVTLSCSQTLNHNVMYWYQQKSSQAPKLLFHYYDKDFNNEADTPDNFQSRRPNTSFCFLDIRSPGLGDTAMYLCATSREALGGRRANTEAFFGQGTRLTVV.

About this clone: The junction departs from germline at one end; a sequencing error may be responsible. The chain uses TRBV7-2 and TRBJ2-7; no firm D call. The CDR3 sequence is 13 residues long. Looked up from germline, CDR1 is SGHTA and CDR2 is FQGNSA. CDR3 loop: CASSLIQTYGQYF. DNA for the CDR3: TGTGCCAGCAGCTTAATACAGACCTACGGGCAGTACTTC.

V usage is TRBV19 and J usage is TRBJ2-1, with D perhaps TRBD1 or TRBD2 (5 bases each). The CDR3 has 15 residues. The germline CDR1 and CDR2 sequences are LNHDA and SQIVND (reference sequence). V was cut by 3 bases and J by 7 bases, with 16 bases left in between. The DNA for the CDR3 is TGTGCCAGTAGTATGAGGGACCAGGTGCGGAATGAGCAGTTCTTC. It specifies CASSMRDQVRNEQFF.

Here the CDR3 DNA reads TGTGCCAGCAGCTTAGCAGGCCTAGGCAGGCTCAATGGCTACACCTTC. This gives the protein CASSLAGLGRLNGYTF. The rearrangement links TRBV11-2 to TRBJ1-2; D is undetermined. Trimming pared 1 base from V and 6 bases from J, leaving 18 bases between. The germline CDR1 and CDR2 sequences are SGHAT and FQNNGV. CDR3 length: 16 amino acids.

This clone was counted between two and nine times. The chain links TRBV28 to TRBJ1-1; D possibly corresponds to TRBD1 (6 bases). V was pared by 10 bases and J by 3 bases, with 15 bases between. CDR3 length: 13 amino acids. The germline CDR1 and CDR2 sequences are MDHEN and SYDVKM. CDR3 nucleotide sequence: TGTGCCATCTTAAGTGGGACATACACTGAAGCTTTCTTT. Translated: CAILSGTYTEAFF.